This T cell receptor (beta chain) was recorded in a study of cytomegalovirus exposure and HLA in healthy donors. Study-level points and caveats: TRBV6-2, TRBV6-3 and some other V segments were unresolvable in 87-base-pair reads.

From germline, CDR1 is KGHSH and CDR2 LQKENI. The ends were cut back, 3 bases at V and 1 base at J, with 15 bases in the middle. This CDR3 has 16 residues. Details on this clone: The antigen remains unidentified.

PCR used 60 Vbeta primers and 13 Jbeta primers. Sequencing used immunoSEQ multiplex PCR; TCRdb keeps in-frame clones, though not all of them. Among about 170,000 clones listed, roughly four fifths were seen once. The sequence derives from a man aged 18 to 29 in good health and CMV-seronegative. The chain has TRBV18 and TRBJ1-1; D gene ambiguous. Sample: PBMCs. CDR3 loop: CASSPGMSVSNTEAFF. The CDR3 DNA reads TGTGCCAGCTCACCCGGGATGTCGGTATCGAACACTGAAGCTTTCTTT.